The rows below give T cell receptor beta chains drawn from one sample of a study of shared clonotypes between healthy human individuals. Profiled with immunoSEQ multiplex PCR; TCRdb holds only in-frame clones, not every one. The sample yields roughly 2.2 million clones, around 93% seen once. The source material was naive CD4+ T cells from PBMCs. The receptors derive from a man aged 18 to 29 in good health. Some clones in this sample may be carry-over from other donors' samples. The CDR3 runs from the conserved cysteine through the conserved F or W. The order of the fields is J gene, CDR3 length, clone size, D gene, V gene, CDR3 protein, CDR3 DNA. D genes are given only for firm matches. For some rows the clone size is stated as once, few or many, or as a class when expanded; others skip it.

TRBJ2-1 14 - - TRBV2 CASSDTGTYNEQFF TGTGCCAGCAGTGATACGGGAACCTACAATGAGCAGTTCTTC
TRBJ2-7 14 - - TRBV5-1 CASPHWTKVYEQYF TGCGCCAGCCCCCATTGGACAAAAGTCTACGAGCAGTACTTC
TRBJ1-2 13 - - TRBV7-8 CASSLGLGKGYTF TGTGCCAGCAGCTTAGGTTTAGGGAAGGGCTACACCTTC
TRBJ1-5 18 - TRBD1 TRBV18 CASSPGTGGDYSNQPQHF TGTGCCAGCTCTCCCGGGACAGGGGGCGATTATAGCAATCAGCCCCAGCATTTT
TRBJ2-7 15 - TRBD2 TRBV28 CASSRWTSGSYEQYF TGTGCCAGCAGCCGATGGACTAGCGGGAGTTACGAGCAGTACTTC
TRBJ2-1 13 - - TRBV15 CATSRDPGDEQFF TGTGCCACCAGCAGAGACCCAGGGGATGAGCAGTTCTTC
TRBJ1-1 16 - TRBD1 TRBV7-9 CASSHRQGPAHTEAFF TGTGCCAGCAGTCATCGACAGGGGCCTGCGCACACTGAAGCTTTCTTT
TRBJ2-5 14 - TRBD1 TRBV5-1 CASSLMGQQETQYF TGCGCCAGCAGCTTAATGGGACAGCAAGAGACCCAGTACTTC
TRBJ2-7 16 - - TRBV4-1 CASSQAITGTTYEQYF TGCGCCAGCAGCCAAGCCATTACAGGGACCACCTACGAGCAGTACTTC
TRBJ2-7 13 - TRBD1 TRBV7-2 CASRKTGAWEQYF TGTGCCAGCAGGAAGACAGGGGCATGGGAGCAGTACTTC
TRBJ2-1 17 - TRBD2 TRBV27 CASSRTGGLAGSDEQFF TGTGCCAGCAGCCGAACCGGCGGACTAGCGGGAAGCGATGAGCAGTTCTTC
TRBJ2-7 16 - TRBD1 TRBV7-9 CASSPNPRDRFYEQYF TGTGCCAGCAGCCCAAACCCCCGGGACAGATTCTACGAGCAGTACTTC
TRBJ2-4 16 once TRBD1 TRBV28 CASRRTGEIAKNIQYF TGTGCCAGCAGACGGACAGGCGAAATAGCCAAAAACATTCAGTACTTC
TRBJ2-7 19 - - TRBV21-1 CASSKGGGTSGISSYEQYF TGTGCCAGCAGCAAAGGGGGGGGGACTAGCGGGATCAGCTCCTACGAGCAGTACTTC